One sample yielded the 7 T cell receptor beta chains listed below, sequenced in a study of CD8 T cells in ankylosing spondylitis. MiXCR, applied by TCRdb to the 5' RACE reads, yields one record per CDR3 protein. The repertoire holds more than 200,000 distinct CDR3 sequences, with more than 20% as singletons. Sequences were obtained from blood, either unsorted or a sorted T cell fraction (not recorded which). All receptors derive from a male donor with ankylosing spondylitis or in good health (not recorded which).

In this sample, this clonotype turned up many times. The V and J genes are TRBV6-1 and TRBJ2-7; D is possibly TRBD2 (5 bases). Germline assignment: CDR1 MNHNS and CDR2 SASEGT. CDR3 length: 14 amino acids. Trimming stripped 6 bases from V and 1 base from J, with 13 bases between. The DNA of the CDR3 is TGTGCCAGCAGCACCCGCGGGCAGTCCTACGAGCAGTACTTC. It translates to CASSTRGQSYEQYF.

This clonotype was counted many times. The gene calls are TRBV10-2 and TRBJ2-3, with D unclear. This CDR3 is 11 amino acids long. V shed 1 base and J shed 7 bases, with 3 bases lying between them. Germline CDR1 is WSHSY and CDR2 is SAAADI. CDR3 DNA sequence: TGCGCCAGCAGTGAGTACAATACGCAGTATTTT. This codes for CASSEYNTQYF.

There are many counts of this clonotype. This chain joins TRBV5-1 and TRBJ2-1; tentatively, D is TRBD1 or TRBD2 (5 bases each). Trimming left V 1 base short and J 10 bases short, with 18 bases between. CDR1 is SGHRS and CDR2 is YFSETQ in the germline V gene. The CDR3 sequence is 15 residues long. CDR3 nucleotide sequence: TGCGCCAGCAGCTTGAATCCGGGACGGGCACCCGAGCAGTTCTTC. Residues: CASSLNPGRAPEQFF. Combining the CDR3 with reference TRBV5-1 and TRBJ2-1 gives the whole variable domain KAGVTQTPRYLIKTRGQQVTLSCSPISGHRSVSWYQQTPGQGLQFLFEYFSETQRNKGNFPGRFSGRQFSNSRSEMNVSTLELGDSALYLCASSLNPGRAPEQFFGPGTRLTVL.

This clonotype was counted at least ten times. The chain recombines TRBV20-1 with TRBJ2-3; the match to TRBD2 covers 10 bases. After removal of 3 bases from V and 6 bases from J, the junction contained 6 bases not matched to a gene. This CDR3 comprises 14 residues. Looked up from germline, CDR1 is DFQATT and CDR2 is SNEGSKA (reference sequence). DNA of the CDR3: TGCAGTGCTAGGGATGTTAGCGGGGGGGATACGCAGTATTTT. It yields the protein CSARDVSGGDTQYF.

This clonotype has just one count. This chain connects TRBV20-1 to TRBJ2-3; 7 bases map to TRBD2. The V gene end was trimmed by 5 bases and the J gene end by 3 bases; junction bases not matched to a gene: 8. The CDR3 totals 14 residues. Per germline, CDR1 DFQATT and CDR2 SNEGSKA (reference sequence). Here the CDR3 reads CSALPGGVTDTQYF. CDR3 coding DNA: TGCAGTGCTTTACCTGGGGGGGTTACAGATACGCAGTATTTT.

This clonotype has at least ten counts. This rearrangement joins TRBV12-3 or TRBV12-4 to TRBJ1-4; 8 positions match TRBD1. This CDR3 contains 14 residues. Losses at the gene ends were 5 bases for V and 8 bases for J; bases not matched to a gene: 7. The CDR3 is CASSTDRGLEKLFF. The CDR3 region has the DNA TGTGCCAGCAGTACCGACAGGGGTTTGGAAAAACTGTTTTTT.

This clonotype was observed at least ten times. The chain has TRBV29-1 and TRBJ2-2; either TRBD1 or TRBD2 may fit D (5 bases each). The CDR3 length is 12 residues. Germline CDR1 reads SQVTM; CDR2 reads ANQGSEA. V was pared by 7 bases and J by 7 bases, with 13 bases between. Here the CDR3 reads CSASGTDGELFF. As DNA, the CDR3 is TGCAGCGCTTCTGGGACCGACGGGGAGCTGTTTTTT.